These T cell receptor beta chains were read from a single sample in a study of regulatory T cells in long-lasting Graves disease. Each CDR3 protein is one row after TCRdb ran MiXCR on the multiplex PCR reads. The sample lists just over 600,000 distinct CDR3 sequences, about 16% occurring once. This sample also belongs to another study, concerning T cells in Graves' hyperthyroidism and ophthalmopathy.

The specimen comprised peripheral blood mononuclear cells (PBMCs), sampled at new diagnosis, from a patient treated with antithyroid drugs. Every receptor here comes from a woman aged 25 to 39 with Graves disease. CDR3s include the opening cysteine and the closing phenylalanine or tryptophan. The D gene is left open where the match is weak. Rows give clone size only sometimes, using once, few, many, or a class for an expanded clone.

d_gene	v_gene	j_gene	abundance	CDR3aa	CDR3nt
.	TRBV2	TRBJ2-2	many	CASGFAAVPTGELFF	TGTGCCAGTGGCTTTGCCGCCGTACCTACCGGGGAGCTGTTTTTT
.	TRBV12-3/TRBV12-4	TRBJ1-6	few	CASSWGGYGGSYNSPLHF	TGTGCCAGCAGTTGGGGGGGCTATGGAGGGTCCTATAATTCACCCCTCCACTTT
TRBD2	TRBV7-2	TRBJ2-7	many	CARDGRVSYEQYF	TGTGCCAGGGACGGGAGGGTCAGCTACGAGCAGTACTTC
.	TRBV6-1	TRBJ1-5	many	CASSVEVRGYYQPQHF	TGTGCCAGCAGTGTAGAGGTCAGAGGATATTATCAGCCCCAGCATTTT
.	TRBV11-1	TRBJ2-1	many	CASSLGLNEEQFF	TGTGCCAGCAGCTTGGGACTTAACGAAGAGCAGTTCTTC
.	TRBV6-5	TRBJ1-1	.	CASSYRGAAFF	TGTGCCAGCAGTTACAGGGGGGCAGCTTTCTTT
TRBD1	TRBV28	TRBJ1-2	many	CASSWDSKNYGYTF	TGTGCCAGCAGCTGGGACAGTAAGAACTATGGCTACACCTTC
.	TRBV28	TRBJ2-2	many	CASSPRPTGELFF	TGCGCCAGCAGTCCCAGGCCCACCGGGGAGCTGTTTTTT
TRBD2	TRBV9	TRBJ2-1	many	CASSVAAGAGDEQFF	TGTGCCAGCAGCGTAGCCGCGGGAGCTGGAGATGAGCAGTTCTTC
TRBD2	TRBV5-5	TRBJ2-2	many	CASSLQAGSLTGELFF	TGTGCCAGCAGCTTACAAGCGGGATCTCTCACCGGGGAGCTGTTTTTT
.	TRBV28	TRBJ2-7	many	CATRDTAYEQYF	TGTGCCACCCGGGACACTGCCTACGAGCAGTACTTC
.	TRBV5-1	TRBJ1-2	.	CASSLASPTVIYGYTF	TGCGCCAGCAGCTTGGCCTCCCCGACAGTCATCTATGGCTACACCTTC
.	TRBV12-3/TRBV12-4	TRBJ1-1	.	CASSFQIDTEAFF	TGTGCCAGCAGTTTTCAGATTGACACTGAAGCTTTCTTT
.	TRBV24-1	TRBJ2-7	.	CATSANRDGSYEQYF	TGTGCCACCAGTGCTAACCGGGACGGCTCCTACGAGCAGTACTTC
.	TRBV18	TRBJ1-1	many	CASSRQVEAFF	TGTGCCAGCTCACGGCAGGTTGAAGCTTTCTTT
.	TRBV30	TRBJ2-7	many	CAWSAGHYEQYF	TGTGCCTGGAGTGCGGGACATTACGAGCAGTACTTC
.	TRBV18	TRBJ1-6	.	CASSPEVGHGSPLHF	TGTGCCAGCTCACCAGAGGTGGGGCACGGTTCACCCCTCCACTTT
TRBD1	TRBV29-1	TRBJ2-7	.	CSVETGGGYEQYF	TGCAGCGTTGAGACAGGGGGCGGGTACGAGCAGTACTTC
.	TRBV30	TRBJ1-1	many	CAWRMGHTEAFF	TGTGCCTGGAGGATGGGGCACACTGAAGCTTTCTTT
.	TRBV20-1	TRBJ1-1	many	CSARGTLGEWAFF	TGCAGTGCTAGGGGGACTTTGGGCGAATGGGCTTTCTTT
.	TRBV2	TRBJ1-5	many	CASSDISGSVEGNQPQHF	TGTGCCAGCAGTGATATTTCAGGTTCGGTGGAGGGCAATCAGCCCCAGCATTTT
.	TRBV6-5	TRBJ1-2	.	CASSYRGPEDGYTF	TGTGCCAGCAGTTACCGCGGGCCGGAAGATGGCTACACCTTC
.	TRBV2	TRBJ2-1	many	CASSPGRASYNEQFF	TGTGCCAGCAGCCCGGGTCGCGCCAGCTACAATGAGCAGTTCTTC
TRBD1	TRBV4-1	TRBJ1-2	.	CASSDRDRVPYTF	TGCGCCAGCAGCGACCGGGACAGGGTCCCCTACACCTTC
.	TRBV6-5	TRBJ1-3	many	CASSFSGFSGNTIYF	TGTGCCAGCAGTTTTTCCGGGTTCTCTGGAAACACCATATATTTT
TRBD1	TRBV2	TRBJ2-3	many	CASSDEGGSTDTQYF	TGTGCCAGCAGTGATGAAGGGGGCAGCACAGATACGCAGTATTTT
.	TRBV20-1	TRBJ1-6	many	CSAQGRGKGDSPLHF	TGCAGTGCCCAGGGTAGAGGCAAGGGGGATTCACCCCTCCACTTT
TRBD2	TRBV28	TRBJ2-1	many	CASSLASGSGASYNEQFF	TGTGCCAGCAGTTTGGCTAGCGGGAGCGGGGCCTCCTACAATGAGCAGTTCTTC
TRBD1	TRBV9	TRBJ2-3	few	CASSVEAGQAADTQYF	TGTGCCAGCAGCGTAGAGGCGGGACAGGCGGCAGATACGCAGTATTTT
TRBD2	TRBV5-1	TRBJ2-1	.	CASSLGTSETYNEQFF	TGCGCCAGCAGCTTGGGTACTAGCGAGACTTACAATGAGCAGTTCTTC
.	TRBV6-1	TRBJ2-7	.	CASSDASAGRRSYEQYF	TGTGCCAGCAGTGACGCGTCGGCGGGGAGGCGTTCCTACGAGCAGTACTTC
.	TRBV7-9	TRBJ2-7	.	CASSLASVISYEQYF	TGTGCCAGCAGCTTAGCGTCGGTTATCTCCTACGAGCAGTACTTC
TRBD1	TRBV28	TRBJ1-5	many	CASIRGQINQPQHF	TGTGCCAGCATCAGGGGGCAAATTAATCAGCCCCAGCATTTT
TRBD1	TRBV19	TRBJ1-1	.	CASSMATGVAFF	TGTGCCAGTAGTATGGCGACAGGGGTAGCTTTCTTT
TRBD1	TRBV2	TRBJ2-7	many	CASSLTGLTYEQYF	TGTGCCAGCAGCCTGACAGGGCTAACCTACGAGCAGTACTTC
.	TRBV7-8	TRBJ2-1	many	CASSFSGSYNEQFF	TGTGCCAGCAGTTTTAGCGGCTCCTACAATGAGCAGTTCTTC
.	TRBV20-1	TRBJ2-2	.	CSARETGAGELFF	TGCAGTGCTAGAGAGACTGGGGCCGGGGAGCTGTTTTTT
TRBD2	TRBV30	TRBJ2-3	few	CAWVRGLAGPDTQYF	TGTGCCTGGGTTCGGGGACTAGCGGGACCAGATACGCAGTATTTT
.	TRBV2	TRBJ2-7	many	CASNRALYEQYF	TGTGCCAGCAACCGAGCCCTCTACGAGCAGTACTTC
TRBD2	TRBV6-1	TRBJ2-1	.	CASTTLAGISYNEQFF	TGTGCCAGCACTACCTTAGCGGGGATCTCCTACAATGAGCAGTTCTTC
TRBD2	TRBV20-1	TRBJ2-1	few	CSASKSALAGFWNEQFF	TGCAGTGCTAGCAAAAGCGCTCTAGCGGGGTTCTGGAATGAGCAGTTCTTC
.	TRBV18	TRBJ1-4	few	CASSPGQGGTNEKLFF	TGTGCCAGCTCACCGGGCCAAGGCGGCACTAATGAAAAACTGTTTTTT
.	TRBV11-3	TRBJ2-1	many	CASSLASGNEQFF	TGTGCCAGCAGCTTAGCATCCGGAAATGAGCAGTTCTTC
.	TRBV5-6	TRBJ1-5	.	CASSCIQFDNQPQHF	TGTGCCAGCAGCTGCATTCAGTTTGACAATCAGCCCCAGCATTTT
.	TRBV7-8	TRBJ2-1	many	CASHPRGQNEQFF	TGTGCCAGTCATCCGAGGGGCCAAAATGAGCAGTTCTTC
TRBD1	TRBV28	TRBJ1-1	many	CASSTIGGGYTEAFF	TGTGCCAGCAGTACTATAGGGGGCGGGTACACTGAAGCTTTCTTT
.	TRBV19	TRBJ1-1	many	CASSTGFTTEAFF	TGTGCCAGTAGTACGGGGTTTACTACTGAAGCTTTCTTT
.	TRBV6-1	TRBJ2-7	few	CATLTPKDYEQYF	TGTGCCACCCTGACCCCTAAGGATTACGAGCAGTACTTC
TRBD1	TRBV20-1	TRBJ2-5	.	CSALGQAKQETQYF	TGCAGTGCTTTGGGACAGGCGAAACAAGAGACCCAGTACTTC
.	TRBV12-3/TRBV12-4	TRBJ2-4	.	CASSLRRASGIQYF	TGTGCCAGCAGTTTACGTCGCGCAAGTGGCATTCAGTACTTC
.	TRBV2	TRBJ2-5	many	CASSGQGLRETQYF	TGTGCCAGCAGTGGTCAGGGTCTTAGAGAGACCCAGTACTTC
.	TRBV5-1	TRBJ2-5	few	CASSSPGQRETQYF	TGCGCCAGCAGCTCCCCGGGACAAAGAGAGACCCAGTACTTC